The source of this T cell receptor beta chain is a study of blood T cell repertoires in COVID-19. Study background: Collection of acute and convalescent COVID-19 samples took place in the United States, Italy and Spain. The analysed material was cDNA or gDNA that came from T cells, B-cell-depleted T cells, or PBMCs.

CDR3 length: 17 residues. The V gene's germline CDR1 is KGHSH and CDR2 LQKENI. V gave up 3 bases and J gave up 4 bases, with 19 bases separating them. Original methodology: How many nucleated cells were present was estimated from reference gene primer amplification. Some clones are missing from TCRdb's copy, which holds only in-frame ones; the method was immunoSEQ multiplex PCR. V and J calls and clone size are those listed in that table; D and trimming were worked out from the DNA. The sample has some 56,000 clones; about four fifths are singletons. Patients from Seattle were sampled longitudinally, starting during active infection.

Sequenced: peripheral blood. The sequence was collected from a man older than 75 with COVID-19, enrolled during active disease. The chain has TRBV18 and TRBJ1-5, with D tentatively TRBD1 (6 bases). The CDR3 nucleotides are TGTGCCAGCTCACCGACCGGGACATGGGCCTTAAATCAGCCCCAGCATTTT. Translating gives CASSPTGTWALNQPQHF.